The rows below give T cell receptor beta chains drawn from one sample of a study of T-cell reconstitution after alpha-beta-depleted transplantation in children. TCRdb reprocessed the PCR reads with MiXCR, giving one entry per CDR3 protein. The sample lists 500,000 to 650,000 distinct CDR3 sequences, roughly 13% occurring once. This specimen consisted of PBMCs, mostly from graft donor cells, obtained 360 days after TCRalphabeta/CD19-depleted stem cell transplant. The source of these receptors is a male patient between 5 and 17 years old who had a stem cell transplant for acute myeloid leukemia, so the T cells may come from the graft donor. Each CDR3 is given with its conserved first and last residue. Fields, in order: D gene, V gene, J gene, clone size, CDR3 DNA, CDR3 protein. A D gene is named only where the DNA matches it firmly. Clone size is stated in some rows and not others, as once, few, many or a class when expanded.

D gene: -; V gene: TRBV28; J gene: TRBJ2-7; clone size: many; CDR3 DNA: TGTGCCAGCAGCCCCAGACAGTTTCGCTCCTACGAGCAGTACTTC; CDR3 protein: CASSPRQFRSYEQYF
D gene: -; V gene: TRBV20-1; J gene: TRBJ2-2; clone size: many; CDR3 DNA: TGCAGTGCTTCAACAGGGACCGGGGAGCTGTTTTTT; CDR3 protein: CSASTGTGELFF
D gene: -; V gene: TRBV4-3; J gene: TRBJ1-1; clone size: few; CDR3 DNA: TGCGCCAGCAGCCAAGATCGTGGGGCAGCGACGGCTTTCTTT; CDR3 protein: CASSQDRGAATAFF
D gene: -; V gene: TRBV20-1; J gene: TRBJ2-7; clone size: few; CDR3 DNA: TGCAGTGCTAGTAGGTCCCTGGGGGTCTACGAGCAGTACTTC; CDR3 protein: CSASRSLGVYEQYF
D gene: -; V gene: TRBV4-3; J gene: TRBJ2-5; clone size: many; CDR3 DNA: TGCGCCAGCAGCCAAGATTGGGCGGGGGAGACCCAGTACTTC; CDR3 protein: CASSQDWAGETQYF
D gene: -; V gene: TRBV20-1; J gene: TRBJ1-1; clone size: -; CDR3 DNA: TGCAGTGCTAGATCCGGGGGCGAGAACACTGAAGCTTTCTTT; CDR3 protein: CSARSGGENTEAFF
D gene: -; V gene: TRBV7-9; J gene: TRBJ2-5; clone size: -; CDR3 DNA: TGTGCCAGCAGCTTACGGGAGTACAAAGAGACCCAGTACTTC; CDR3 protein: CASSLREYKETQYF
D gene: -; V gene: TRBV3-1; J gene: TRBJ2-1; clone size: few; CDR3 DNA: TGTGCCAGCAGCCAAGATATTATATTAGGGCCTCTAGAGCAGTTCTTC; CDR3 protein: CASSQDIILGPLEQFF
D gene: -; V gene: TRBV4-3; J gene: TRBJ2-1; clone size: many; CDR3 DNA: TGCGCCAGCAGCCAAATATACGGGGACAAGCAGTTCTTC; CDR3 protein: CASSQIYGDKQFF
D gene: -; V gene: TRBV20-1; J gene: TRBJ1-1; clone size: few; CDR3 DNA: TGCAGTGCTGGAATACCTCCGAACACTGAAGCTTTCTTT; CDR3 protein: CSAGIPPNTEAFF
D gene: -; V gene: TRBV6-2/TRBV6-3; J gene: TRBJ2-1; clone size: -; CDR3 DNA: TGTGCCAGCAGTAATTATTTCAATTGGGGAAATGAGCAGTTCTTC; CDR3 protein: CASSNYFNWGNEQFF
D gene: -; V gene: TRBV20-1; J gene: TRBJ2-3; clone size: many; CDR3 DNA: TGCAGTGCTAGCTCTAGCCCCGATACGCAGTATTTT; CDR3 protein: CSASSSPDTQYF
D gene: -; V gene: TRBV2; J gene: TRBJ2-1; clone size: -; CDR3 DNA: TGTGCCAGCAGTGATGGGCTAAGTATTACCCATGAGCAGTTCTTC; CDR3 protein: CASSDGLSITHEQFF
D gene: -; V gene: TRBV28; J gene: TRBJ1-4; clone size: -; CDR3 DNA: TGTGCCAGCAGTTCGGATGGGCGGGTGGTAGAAAAACTGTTTTTT; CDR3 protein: CASSSDGRVVEKLFF
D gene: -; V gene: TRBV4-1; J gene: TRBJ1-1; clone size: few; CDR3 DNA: TGCGCCAGCAGCCAACGATGGCAGAACACTGAAGCTTTCTTT; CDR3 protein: CASSQRWQNTEAFF
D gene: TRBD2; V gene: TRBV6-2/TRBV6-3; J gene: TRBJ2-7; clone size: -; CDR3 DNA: TGTGCCAGTGGGAGGGGATCATCCTACGAGCAGTACTTC; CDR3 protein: CASGRGSSYEQYF
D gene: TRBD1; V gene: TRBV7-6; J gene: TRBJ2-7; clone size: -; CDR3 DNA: TGTGCCAGCAGCTCCGGACAGGGATCGACCTACGAGCAGTACTTC; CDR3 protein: CASSSGQGSTYEQYF
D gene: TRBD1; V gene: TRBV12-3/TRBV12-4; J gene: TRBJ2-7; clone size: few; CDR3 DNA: TGTGCCAGCAGTCGCTCCGGGACAGGGACCTACGAGCAGTACTTC; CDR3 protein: CASSRSGTGTYEQYF
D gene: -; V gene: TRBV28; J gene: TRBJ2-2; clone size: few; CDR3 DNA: TGTGCCAGCAGCCCTAGTCCCAGGGGAAAGGCCGGGGAGCTGTTTTTT; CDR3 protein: CASSPSPRGKAGELFF
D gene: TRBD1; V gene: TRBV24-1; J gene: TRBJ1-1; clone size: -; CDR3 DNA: TGTGCCACCAGTGGCCGGACAGGGGGCCCAGACACTGAAGCTTTCTTT; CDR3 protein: CATSGRTGGPDTEAFF
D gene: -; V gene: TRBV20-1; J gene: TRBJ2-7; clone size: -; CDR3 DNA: TGCAGTGCTGAGCAACTAGTTACGTTCCGGCAGTACTTC; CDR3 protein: CSAEQLVTFRQYF
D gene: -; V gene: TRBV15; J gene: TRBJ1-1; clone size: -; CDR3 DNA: TGTGCCACCAGCAGAGCGTACAGTGGGGACACTGAAGCTTTCTTT; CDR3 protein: CATSRAYSGDTEAFF
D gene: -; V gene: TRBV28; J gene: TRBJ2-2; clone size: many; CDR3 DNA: TGTGCCAGCAGTTTTTTGAGGGGGGCTGGAGGCGGGGAGCTGTTTTTT; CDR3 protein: CASSFLRGAGGGELFF
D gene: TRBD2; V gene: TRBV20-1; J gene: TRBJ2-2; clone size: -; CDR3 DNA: TGCTGTGCTACCAGCCCGGGACTAGCGGGAGTTTCCGGGGAGCTGTTTTTT; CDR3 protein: CCATSPGLAGVSGELFF
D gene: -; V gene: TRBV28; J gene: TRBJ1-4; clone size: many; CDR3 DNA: TGTGCCAGCATGCGCAGGATTAATGAAAAACTGTTTTTT; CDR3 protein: CASMRRINEKLFF
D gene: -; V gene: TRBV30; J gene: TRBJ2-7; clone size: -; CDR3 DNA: TGTGCCTGGGACGGGAACTACGAGCAGTACTTC; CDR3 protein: CAWDGNYEQYF
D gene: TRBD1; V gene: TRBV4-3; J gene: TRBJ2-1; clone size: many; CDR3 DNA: TGCGCCAGCAGCTCGGGACAGGCGCACAATGAGCAGTTCTTC; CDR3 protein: CASSSGQAHNEQFF
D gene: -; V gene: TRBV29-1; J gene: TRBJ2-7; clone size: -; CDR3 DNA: TGCAGCGTTGATAAAAACGAGGGCATGCAGTACTTC; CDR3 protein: CSVDKNEGMQYF